The 28 T cell receptor beta chains reported below all come from one sample, sequenced in a study of vaccination effects on CD4 cells after COVID-19. Sequencing used immunoSEQ multiplex PCR; TCRdb keeps in-frame clones, though not all of them. This sample has about 61,000 clones, with about four fifths found just once. ViraFEST expansion of antigen-specific CD4+ T cells with viral peptide pools preceded sequencing. Cultured cells yielded isolated CD4+ T cells after about ten days. The antigens for these receptors are not known. Sequenced material: CD4+ T cells from PBMCs cultured with HCoV-229E spike peptides, taken before COVID-19 vaccination. Receptors originate from a human donor who received a COVID-19 vaccine.

The chain employs TRBV18 and TRBJ1-1, with 7 bases identical to TRBD1. Germline V gives CDR1 KGHSH, CDR2 LQKENI. The J segment lost 8 bases and the V segment lost 3 bases, leaving 9 bases of the junction unmatched. CDR3 length equals 14 residues. CDR3 residues: CASSPPGGFGEAFF. DNA for the CDR3: TGTGCCAGCTCACCCCCAGGGGGGTTCGGGGAAGCTTTCTTT.

V usage is TRBV7-2 and J usage is TRBJ2-1; 10 nucleotides agree with TRBD1. The CDR3 consists of 15 residues. Per germline, CDR1 SGHTA and CDR2 FQGNSA. Trimming cost V 2 bases and J 7 bases; bases outside gene matches: 5. DNA for the CDR3: TGTGCCAGCAGCTTAAGGGACAGGGGAGGGAATGAGCAGTTCTTC. Amino acids: CASSLRDRGGNEQFF.

This rearrangement joins TRBV27 to TRBJ2-7, with TRBD1 matching 8 bases. Germline V CDR1 and CDR2: MNHEY, SMNVEV (reference sequence). This CDR3 region has 15 residues. V shed 3 bases, J shed 1 base, and the junction held 5 bases outside the gene matches. The CDR3 sequence: CASSFWDRRSYEQYV. In DNA, the CDR3 is TGTGCCAGCAGTTTCTGGGACAGGCGGTCCTACGAGCAGTACGTC.

The CDR3 loop is CASSGKGLAGGITKTQYF. The CDR3 DNA is TGTGCCAGCAGCGGGAAGGGACTAGCGGGGGGGATTACCAAGACCCAGTACTTC. This chain links TRBV7-2 with TRBJ2-5; 16 nucleotides line up with TRBD2. The ends lost 5 bases at V and 6 bases at J; junction bases unmatched: 12. The CDR3 has 18 amino acids. The germline gives CDR1 SGHTA, CDR2 FQGNSA.

This chain joins TRBV4-1 and TRBJ1-6, with 10 bases that match TRBD1. CDR3 length: 16 amino acids. The V gene end was trimmed by 5 bases and the J gene end by 5 bases; junction bases not matched to a gene: 6. Germline values: CDR1 MGHRA, CDR2 YSYEKL. This chain's CDR3 is CASSERTGGNNSPLHF. The CDR3 nucleotides are TGCGCCAGCAGCGAGAGGACAGGGGGAAATAATTCACCCCTCCACTTT.

The rearrangement links TRBV6-2 or TRBV6-3 to TRBJ1-4; TRBD1 matches at 7 bases. V lost 3 bases, J lost 4 bases, and 23 bases stayed unmatched. Germline CDR1 MNHEY, CDR2 SVGEGT. The CDR3 extends over 21 amino acids. The chain's CDR3 is CASSYEDREFVRPSHNEKLFF. The CDR3 region has the DNA TGTGCCAGCAGTTATGAAGACAGGGAATTTGTTAGACCGTCCCATAATGAAAAACTGTTTTTT.

The chain links TRBV19 to TRBJ1-1; D not certain. Trimming cost V 8 bases and J 0 bases, with 10 bases left between them. There are 13 residues in the CDR3. Germline-derived CDR1 and CDR2 are LNHDA and SQIVND (reference sequence). The CDR3 coding sequence is TGTGCCAGTGAAAATCACTTGAACACTGAAGCTTTCTTT. Translation: CASENHLNTEAFF.

The rearrangement joins TRBV24-1 to TRBJ2-3; TRBD1 matches at 9 bases. V shed 4 bases and J 6 bases; nucleotides not matched to a gene: 10. The germline CDR1 and CDR2 sequences are KGHDR and SFDVKD. The CDR3 covers 16 residues. The CDR3 sequence: CATSESGTGMGDTQYF. The CDR3 bases are TGTGCCACCAGTGAATCCGGGACAGGGATGGGGGATACGCAGTATTTT.

The rearrangement joins TRBV4-1 to TRBJ1-2, with a possible D match to TRBD1 (5 bases). V was pared by 4 bases and J by 2 bases, with 14 bases between. CDR1 is MGHRA and CDR2 is YSYEKL in the germline V gene. The CDR3 is made up of 15 amino acids. As DNA, the CDR3 is TGCGCCAGCAGCCCCGCCGCGGGGCCAAACTATGGCTACACCTTC. It translates to CASSPAAGPNYGYTF.

The rearrangement uses TRBV24-1 and TRBJ2-1, with D possibly matching TRBD2 (7 bases). The CDR3 consists of 14 residues. Germline CDR1 reads KGHDR; CDR2 reads SFDVKD. Trimming shortened V by 1 base and J by 9 bases, and 12 bases separated the two germline ends. The CDR3 DNA reads as TGTGCCACCAGTGATTTTGGGGGGGCTGCTGAGCAGTTCTTC. It encodes CATSDFGGAAEQFF.

The J gene is TRBJ1-2, the V gene TRBV6-5; no clear D gene. From germline, CDR1 is MNHEY and CDR2 SVGAGI. Trimming took 2 bases from V and 3 from J, leaving 7 bases between them. The length of the CDR3 is 13 residues. The CDR3 reads CASSYRAHYGYTF. The CDR3 DNA follows: TGTGCCAGCAGTTACCGAGCCCACTATGGCTACACCTTC.

V is TRBV21-1 and J is TRBJ1-2; the table's D call TRBD1 went unverified against the DNA. TRBV21-1 is a pseudogene segment. This CDR3 spans 16 amino acids. The chain's CDR3 is CASSRVRQGEGYGYTF. The CDR3 region has the DNA TGTGCCAGCAGCAGGGTCCGACAGGGCGAAGGCTATGGCTACACCTTC.

The chain is built from TRBV2 and TRBJ1-2; 7 bases map to TRBD1. V shed 1 base, J shed 3 bases, and the junction held 11 bases outside the gene matches. The germline V gene has CDR1 SNHLY and CDR2 FYNNEI. The CDR3 has 17 residues. The CDR3 loop reads CASSEVLVGQLDYGYTF. The DNA of the CDR3 is TGTGCCAGCAGTGAAGTATTAGTGGGACAGCTGGACTATGGCTACACCTTC.

J is TRBJ1-1 and V is TRBV7-8, with 7 bases matching TRBD1. The CDR3 covers 14 residues. Unmatched junction bases numbered 8, after V lost 2 bases and J lost 8 bases. Germline CDR1 is SGHVS and CDR2 is FQNEAQ. CDR3 loop: CASSLRRQGEEAFF. The CDR3, as DNA: TGTGCCAGCAGCTTAAGACGACAGGGAGAAGAAGCTTTCTTT.

The chain has TRBV6-5 and TRBJ2-5, with D perhaps matching TRBD2 (6 bases). This CDR3 spans 14 amino acids. Germline CDR1 and CDR2: MNHEY and SVGAGI. Trimming pared 4 bases from V and 7 bases from J, leaving 16 bases between. The CDR3: CASSSYRGAGTQYF. CDR3 bases: TGTGCCAGCAGTTCGTACAGAGGAGCGGGGACCCAGTACTTC.

This clone has more than one count but fewer than ten. V and J are TRBV24-1 and TRBJ2-3, with TRBD1 matching 7 bases. V lost 9 bases and J lost 0; bases outside the gene matches: 5. This CDR3 contains 14 residues. The V gene's germline CDR1 is KGHDR and CDR2 SFDVKD. The CDR3 loop reads CATEDRDSTDTQYF. DNA for the CDR3: TGTGCCACCGAAGACAGGGATAGCACAGATACGCAGTATTTT.

This clone appeared once. This sequence joins TRBV19 and TRBJ1-2; no reliable D call. This CDR3 is built from 12 residues. The germline V and J ends were trimmed by 3 bases and 8 bases, with 10 bases remaining between them. Germline V gene sequence: CDR1 LNHDA, CDR2 SQIVND (reference sequence). In DNA form, the CDR3 reads TGTGCCAGTAGTATCCGGGAGGGAGGCTACACCTTC. Translation gives CASSIREGGYTF.

This clone is a singleton in its sample. The chain has TRBV5-1 and TRBJ2-1; 10 bases line up with TRBD1. CDR1 SGHRS and CDR2 YFSETQ come from the germline V gene. The trim removed 2 bases at V and 8 bases at J, leaving 10 bases unmatched. This CDR3 is built from 16 residues. The CDR3 loop reads CASSFSGTGVGDEQFF. The CDR3 DNA is TGCGCCAGCAGCTTCTCCGGGACAGGGGTTGGCGATGAGCAGTTCTTC.

The V gene is TRBV5-4, the J gene TRBJ2-1, with TRBD2 matching 9 bases. J gave up 4 bases and V 4 bases, and 12 bases lay outside the gene matches. Germline CDR1 and CDR2: SGHNT and YYREEE (reference sequence). CDR3 size: 17 residues. In DNA form, the CDR3 reads TGTGCCAGCAGCCCTAACCGGTTTAGCGGGAGATACAATGAGCAGTTCTTC. This encodes CASSPNRFSGRYNEQFF. Using reference TRBV5-4 and TRBJ2-1 for the parts outside the CDR3, the full variable domain is ETGVTQSPTHLIKTRGQQVTLRCSSQSGHNTVSWYQQALGQGPQFIFQYYREEENGRGNFPPRFSGLQFPNYSSELNVNALELDDSALYLCASSPNRFSGRYNEQFFGPGTRLTVL.

This chain links TRBV12-3 or TRBV12-4 with TRBJ1-2; a weak D match, TRBD1 (5 bases). The CDR3 runs 12 residues. V was shortened by 6 bases and J by 9 bases, with 14 bases between the two germline ends. The DNA for the CDR3 is TGTGCCAGCAGACGACTCGGGGGACGCTACACCTTC. This gives the protein CASRRLGGRYTF.

This rearrangement joins TRBV5-1 to TRBJ1-4; D gene uncertain. Germline values: CDR1 SGHRS, CDR2 YFSETQ. Between the trimmed V and J ends, which lost 3 bases and 4 bases, there was a span of 10 bases. The length of the CDR3 is 14 residues. CDR3 loop: CASSSGPVNEKLFF. The CDR3 DNA reads as TGCGCCAGCAGCTCCGGGCCGGTTAATGAAAAACTGTTTTTT.

This clone was picked up a small number of times. At one end the junction does not follow the germline gene, possibly because of a read error. The chain carries TRBV20-1 and TRBJ2-1; 10 nucleotides line up with TRBD2. In germline, CDR1 is DFQATT, CDR2 SNEGSKA (reference sequence). The CDR3 has 10 residues. The CDR3 here is CSASSSGGIF. The CDR3 nucleotides are TGCAGTGCTAGTTCTAGCGGGGGAATCTTC.

V and J are TRBV28 and TRBJ1-2, with TRBD1 matching 7 bases. This CDR3 is 14 amino acids long. With V trimmed by 6 bases and J by 7 bases, 11 bases remained unmatched. Germline V gene lookup returns CDR1 MDHEN and CDR2 SYDVKM. The DNA of the CDR3 is TGTGCCAGCAGCGGTACAGGGGTACACAGTGGCTACACCTTC. Translation: CASSGTGVHSGYTF.

This rearrangement joins TRBV7-2 to TRBJ2-5, with 9 bases matching TRBD2. Trimming cost V 4 bases and J 4 bases; bases outside gene matches: 10. Germline CDR1 reads SGHTA; CDR2 reads FQGNSA. This CDR3 has 16 residues. The CDR3 DNA sequence: TGTGCCAGCAGCTCCGGGACTAGCCCTTCGCTAGAGACCCAGTACTTC. It encodes CASSSGTSPSLETQYF.

This chain links TRBV4-3 with TRBJ2-2; 11 nucleotides agree with TRBD1. The CDR3 contains 17 residues. The V segment lost 4 bases and the J segment 7 bases; nucleotides outside the gene matches: 11. CDR1 LGHNA and CDR2 YSLEER come from the germline V gene. The CDR3 nucleotides are TGCGCCAGCAGCCCACAACCGGGACAGGGGGTGGTCGGGGAGCTGTTTTTT. Translated: CASSPQPGQGVVGELFF.

The chain is built from TRBV4-2 and TRBJ2-2; the D call may be TRBD1 or TRBD2 (5 bases each). The CDR3 is 14 residues long. Germline V lookup: CDR1 LGHNA, CDR2 YNFKEQ. Trimming took 3 bases from V and 1 from J, leaving 6 bases between them. CDR3 residues: CASSQGRNTGELFF. The DNA of the CDR3 is TGTGCCAGCAGCCAGGGACGGAACACCGGGGAGCTGTTTTTT.

The chain is built from TRBV3-1 (or the pseudogene TRBV3-2) and TRBJ2-1, with 8 bases that match TRBD1. The CDR3 totals 14 residues. Germline loops: CDR1 LGHDT, CDR2 YNNKEL (reference sequence). Trimming took 7 bases from V and 8 from J; bases not matched to a gene: 10. In DNA, the CDR3 is TGTGCCAGCACCCCAGGCGACAGGGGTGATGAGCAGTTCTTC. It encodes CASTPGDRGDEQFF.

V usage is TRBV18 and J usage is TRBJ1-4, with D tentatively TRBD1 (6 bases). V was trimmed by 0 bases and J by 4 bases, leaving 9 bases between them. The CDR3 is made up of 15 amino acids. Germline CDR1 KGHSH, CDR2 LQKENI. CDR3 sequence: CASSPPQGLNEKLFF. DNA of the CDR3: TGTGCCAGCTCACCACCCCAGGGGCTTAATGAAAAACTGTTTTTT.